These 15 T cell receptor beta chains were sequenced from one sample in a study of T cell responses to AZD1222 COVID-19 vaccine. Assay: immunoSEQ multiplex PCR; the TCRdb copy retains only in-frame clones and omits some. The table has roughly 100,000 clones, roughly nine tenths seen once; the top ten hold 35% to 50%. Source: peripheral blood, taken on day 0 of AZD1222 vaccination. Every receptor here comes from an adult in good health.

V and J are TRBV6-5 and TRBJ2-2; TRBD1 matches 9 bases. Germline V gene lookup returns CDR1 MNHEY and CDR2 SVGAGI. Losses at the gene ends were 6 bases for V and 7 bases for J; bases not matched to a gene: 6. This CDR3 contains 14 residues. The CDR3 DNA sequence: TGTGCCAGCAGGGGGACAGGGAGGGGCGGGGAGCTGTTTTTT. Its translation: CASRGTGRGGELFF.

The gene calls are TRBV7-9 and TRBJ2-7, with 7 nucleotides matching TRBD1. V shed 4 bases, J shed 0 bases, and the junction held 0 bases outside the gene matches. From germline, CDR1 is SEHNR and CDR2 FQNEAQ (reference sequence). CDR3 size: 13 residues. CDR3 region: CASSWDSSYEQYF. The CDR3 DNA reads TGTGCCAGCAGCTGGGACAGCTCCTACGAGCAGTACTTC.

This chain links TRBV6-6 with TRBJ1-5, with D possibly matching TRBD1 (5 bases). CDR1 and CDR2 from the germline V gene are MNHNY and SVGAGI (reference sequence). V was pared by 6 bases and J by 4 bases, with 10 bases between. The CDR3 spans 13 residues. The CDR3 DNA reads as TGTGCCAGCAGCTCCGACAGAAATCAGCCCCAGCATTTT. Its protein is CASSSDRNQPQHF.

The gene calls are TRBV9 and TRBJ1-1; D may be TRBD1 (5 bases). CDR3 size: 15 residues. The germline V and J ends were trimmed by 0 bases and 0 bases, with 9 bases remaining between them. Germline-derived CDR1 and CDR2 are SGDLS and YYNGEE. CDR3 bases: TGTGCCAGCAGCGTAGCTCCACAGGTGAACACTGAAGCTTTCTTT. Its protein product is CASSVAPQVNTEAFF. Complete variable domain (other parts from reference TRBV9 and TRBJ1-1): DSGVTQTPKHLITATGQRVTLRCSPRSGDLSVYWYQQSLDQGLQFLIQYYNGEERAKGNILERFSAQQFPDLHSELNLSSLELGDSALYFCASSVAPQVNTEAFFGQGTRLTVV.

The J gene is TRBJ1-5, the V gene TRBV19; 9 bases are a match to TRBD1. Germline CDR1 reads LNHDA; CDR2 reads SQIVND (reference sequence). The CDR3 length is 17 residues. V shed 5 bases and J 2 bases; nucleotides not matched to a gene: 10. The CDR3 reads CASSVSQGARGNQPQHF. The CDR3 nucleotides are TGTGCCAGTAGTGTATCACAGGGGGCGCGGGGCAATCAGCCCCAGCATTTT.

V and J are TRBV18 and TRBJ1-2, with 7 bases fitting TRBD1. V shed 3 bases, J shed 4 bases, and the junction held 14 bases outside the gene matches. The CDR3 loop spans 17 amino acids. In germline, CDR1 is KGHSH, CDR2 LQKENI. CDR3 sequence reads: CASSPPSRQGIGYGYTF. The CDR3 region has the DNA TGTGCCAGCTCACCTCCTAGCCGACAGGGTATTGGCTATGGCTACACCTTC.

The chain joins TRBV12-3 or TRBV12-4 to TRBJ2-7; D is ambiguous. V lost 1 base, J lost 6 bases, and 4 bases lay in between. The CDR3 covers 11 residues. The CDR3 region has the DNA TGTGCCAGCAGTTTAGGTAGCGAGCAGTACTTC. This codes for CASSLGSEQYF.

The chain joins TRBV6-1 to TRBJ1-1, with TRBD1 matching 8 bases. The CDR3 consists of 15 residues. The V gene end was trimmed by 2 bases and the J gene end by 3 bases; junction bases not matched to a gene: 5. CDR1 is MNHNS and CDR2 is SASEGT in the germline V gene. CDR3 region: CASSELTGGHTEAFF. The CDR3 bases are TGTGCCAGCAGTGAACTAACAGGGGGGCACACTGAAGCTTTCTTT.

V gene TRBV7-6 combines with J gene TRBJ2-7, with D perhaps matching TRBD2 (6 bases). The V end was cut by 5 bases, the J end by 0 bases, with 14 bases between. Germline CDR1 is SGHVS and CDR2 is FNYEAQ. There are 15 residues in the CDR3. The CDR3 loop is CASSPGGRDSYEQYF. CDR3 bases: TGTGCCAGCAGCCCAGGTGGGCGGGACTCCTACGAGCAGTACTTC.

V is TRBV29-1 and J is TRBJ2-1; tentatively, D is TRBD1 or TRBD2 (5 bases each). Germline V gene data show CDR1 as SQVTM and CDR2 as ANQGSEA. V lost 5 bases and J 9 bases, leaving 8 bases between the germline ends. CDR3 size: 10 residues. CDR3 protein: CSVPGGEQFF. CDR3 nucleotide sequence: TGCAGCGTTCCTGGGGGTGAGCAGTTCTTC.

The chain employs TRBV3-1 (or the pseudogene TRBV3-2) and TRBJ2-3; D unresolved. CDR3 length: 14 amino acids. V dropped 1 base and J dropped 6 bases, with 11 bases sitting between them. The germline gives CDR1 LGHDT, CDR2 YNNKEL (reference sequence). DNA of the CDR3: TGTGCCAGCAGCCAAGGGCTGGGGTCCGATACGCAGTATTTT. It encodes CASSQGLGSDTQYF.

The chain combines TRBV24-1 with TRBJ1-1, with D possibly being TRBD1 (6 bases). Per the germline V gene, CDR1 is KGHDR and CDR2 is SFDVKD. The CDR3 covers 12 residues. With 5 bases removed from V and 6 bases from J, the gap between germline ends came to 9 bases. CDR3 amino acids: CATSVGGSEAFF. The CDR3 region has the DNA TGTGCCACCAGTGTTGGGGGCTCTGAAGCTTTCTTT.

V is TRBV2 and J is TRBJ1-1; TRBD1 aligns across 7 bases. The V segment lost 6 bases and the J segment 1 base; nucleotides outside the gene matches: 5. This CDR3 contains 14 residues. Germline V gene lookup returns CDR1 SNHLY and CDR2 FYNNEI. The CDR3 here is CASSRQGTNTEAFF. The CDR3 DNA reads TGTGCCAGCAGCAGACAGGGCACGAACACTGAAGCTTTCTTT.

The chain joins TRBV7-2 to TRBJ2-3; D is perhaps TRBD1 (6 bases). Looked up from germline, CDR1 is SGHTA and CDR2 is FQGNSA. The CDR3 is 12 amino acids. Trimming left V 5 bases short and J 6 bases short, with 9 bases between. The CDR3 is CASSQGWDTQYF. The DNA for the CDR3 is TGTGCCAGCAGCCAGGGGTGGGATACGCAGTATTTT.

The rearrangement joins TRBV9 to TRBJ1-4, with unresolved D. The V end lost 0 bases, the J end lost 8 bases, and 5 bases lay between the germline ends. This CDR3 contains 12 residues. The germline CDR1 and CDR2 sequences are SGDLS and YYNGEE. This CDR3 reads CASSVAGEKLFF. In nucleotides, the CDR3 is TGTGCCAGCAGCGTAGCTGGGGAAAAACTGTTTTTT.